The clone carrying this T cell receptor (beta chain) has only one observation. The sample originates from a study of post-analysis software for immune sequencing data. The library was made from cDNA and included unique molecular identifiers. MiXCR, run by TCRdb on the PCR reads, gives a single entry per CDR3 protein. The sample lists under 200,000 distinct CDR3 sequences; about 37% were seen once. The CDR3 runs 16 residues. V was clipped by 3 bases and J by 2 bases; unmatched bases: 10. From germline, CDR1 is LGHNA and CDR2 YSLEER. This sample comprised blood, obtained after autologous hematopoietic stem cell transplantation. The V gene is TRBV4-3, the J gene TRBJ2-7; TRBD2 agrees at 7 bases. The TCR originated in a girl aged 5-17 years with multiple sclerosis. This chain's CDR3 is CASSHSASGETYEQYF. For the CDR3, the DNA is TGCGCCAGCAGCCATTCCGCTAGCGGCGAGACCTACGAGCAGTACTTC.